Sequencing of this T cell receptor beta chain was carried out in a study of cytomegalovirus exposure and HLA in healthy donors. CDR1 is SEHNR and CDR2 is FQNEAQ in the germline V gene (reference sequence). This CDR3 region has 19 residues. The junction had 13 bases not matched to a gene; V was cut back by 7 bases and J by 2 bases. It was with 60 Vbeta and 13 Jbeta primers that the PCR ran. Data came from immunoSEQ multiplex PCR; TCRdb stores just in-frame clones and leaves some out. The sample comprises some 190,000 clones, approximately 79% of which are singletons, and less than 2% rests with the top ten.

The sample taken for sequencing was PBMCs. V gene TRBV7-9 combines with J gene TRBJ2-1, with 14 bases matching TRBD2. This receptor was obtained from a woman aged 18-29 years in good health and CMV-seronegative. CDR3 sequence (DNA): TGTGCCAGCACGAGCGAGGGGACTAGCGGGAGTTTCGCCTACAATGAGCAGTTCTTC. It is translated as CASTSEGTSGSFAYNEQFF.